At least ten counts were recorded for the clone carrying this T cell receptor beta chain. What it binds is not known. Listed TCR primers, together with previously described methods, were used for the bulk TCR libraries. A single record per CDR3 protein comes from TCRdb applying MiXCR to the PCR reads. The data contain just over 95,000 distinct CDR3 sequences, more than 20% of them singletons. Germline values: CDR1 DFQATT, CDR2 SNEGSKA (reference sequence). The V gene end was trimmed by 6 bases and the J gene end by 1 base; junction bases not matched to a gene: 4. This CDR3 has 14 amino acids. This record comes from a study of molecular identifiers for immune sequencing clone quantification. Whole-study context: Replicate experiments took RNA from about 20,000 or 100,000 naive CD8 cells, divided it five ways and sequenced four.

Study-wide points: Spiked Jurkat TCR RNA equivalent to one cell reportedly surfaced among some 1 million naive cells. Clones above 20 RNA copies contained over 98% of effector molecules and under 1% of naive molecules.

The chain links TRBV20-1 to TRBJ2-2; 8 bases align to TRBD1. The material sequenced was naive CD8+ T cells from blood, with Jurkat cell RNA spiked in. The subset: FACS-sorted CD8+CD4-CCR7+CD45RA+ naive T cells. The clonotype was recovered from a human donor in good health. Some libraries in this study had Jurkat cell RNA spiked in. The CDR3 nucleotides are TGCAGTGCCAGGGACAGGATGAACACCGGGGAGCTGTTTTTT. This sequence encodes CSARDRMNTGELFF.